The 13 T cell receptor beta chains presented below share a single source sample, sequenced in a study of metastatic and nonmetastatic thyroid tumors. TCRdb re-called clones via MiXCR from the PCR reads. The data contain 30,000 or so clones, over 20% of them singletons. None of the patients had undergone any treatment ahead of thyroid surgery. The sequenced sample consisted of blood. The receptor set was obtained from a female donor with papillary thyroid cancer or a benign thyroid nodule (not recorded which). Some clones in this sample may be carry-over from other donors' samples.

CDR3 amino acids: CSAKVLAGSGYEQFF. The CDR3 DNA is TGCAGTGCTAAGGTACTAGCGGGGAGTGGCTATGAGCAGTTCTTC. V gene TRBV20-1 combines with J gene TRBJ2-1; 10 bases align to TRBD2. Unmatched junction bases numbered 11, after V lost 4 bases and J lost 8 bases. The CDR3 length is 15 residues. From germline, CDR1 is DFQATT and CDR2 SNEGSKA (reference sequence).

This clone has ten or more counts. The gene calls are TRBV5-1 and TRBJ2-1; D call uncertain. The CDR3 runs to 14 residues. Germline-derived CDR1 and CDR2 are SGHRS and YFSETQ. V lost 1 base and J 2 bases, leaving 7 bases between the germline ends. This CDR3 is CASSLFPAYNEQFF. CDR3 DNA sequence: TGCGCCAGCAGCTTGTTCCCAGCCTACAATGAGCAGTTCTTC.

This clone was seen a few times. The V call is TRBV6-2 or TRBV6-3, the J call TRBJ2-6; no clear D. V was trimmed by 4 bases and J by 0 bases, leaving 7 bases between them. Germline assignment: CDR1 MNHEY and CDR2 SVGEGT. The CDR3 length is 15 residues. Written as DNA, the CDR3 is TGTGCCAGCAGTTTCTACACCTCTGGGGCCAACGTCCTGACTTTC. It specifies CASSFYTSGANVLTF.

This clone came up a few times. The V and J genes are TRBV27 and TRBJ2-7; possible D gene TRBD2, 6 bases. Trimming took 1 base from V and 4 from J, leaving 11 bases between them. The CDR3 is 14 amino acids. CDR1 and CDR2 (germline): MNHEY, SMNVEV (reference sequence). CDR3 sequence (DNA): TGTGCCAGCAGTTTATGGGCTAGCGATTACGAGCAGTACTTC. It translates to CASSLWASDYEQYF.

This clone was seen a single time. The rearrangement uses TRBV5-6 and TRBJ2-7; D gene uncertain. V dropped 3 bases and J dropped 0 bases, with 16 bases sitting between them. Germline-derived CDR1 and CDR2 are SGHDT and YYEEEE. This CDR3 is built from 16 residues. The CDR3 region has the DNA TGTGCCAGCAGCTCATTGCCGGACCCGACCTCCTACGAGCAGTACTTC. Protein sequence: CASSSLPDPTSYEQYF. The variable domain in full, completed from reference TRBV5-6 and TRBJ2-7, reads DAGVTQSPTHLIKTRGQQVTLRCSPKSGHDTVSWYQQALGQGPQFIFQYYEEEERQRGNFPDRFSGHQFPNYSSELNVNALLLGDSALYLCASSSLPDPTSYEQYFGPGTRLTVT.

The gene calls are TRBV20-1 and TRBJ2-7; perhaps D is TRBD1 or TRBD2 (5 bases each). Trimming took 4 bases from V and 0 from J, leaving 16 bases between them. CDR3 size: 15 residues. Germline CDR1 is DFQATT and CDR2 is SNEGSKA (reference sequence). CDR3 in amino acids: CSATSPLGDSYEQYF. CDR3 sequence (DNA): TGCAGTGCTACCTCCCCTTTGGGGGACTCCTACGAGCAGTACTTC.

This clone was observed a handful of times. This may come from a read error, since a much larger clone is one base off. The chain uses TRBV29-1 and TRBJ1-1, with D perhaps TRBD1 (6 bases). V lost 4 bases and J lost 5, with 20 bases in between. This CDR3 contains 15 residues. Germline CDR1 is SQVTM and CDR2 is ANQGSEA. CDR3 region: CSVVVLGRGCTEAFF. The CDR3 coding sequence is TGCAGCGTTGTGGTCTTGGGCAGGGGTTGTACTGAAGCTTTCTTT.

J is TRBJ2-2 and V is TRBV4-2; D may be TRBD2 (6 bases). The V end was cut by 1 base, the J end by 3 bases, with 6 bases between. Germline lookup yields CDR1 LGHNA and CDR2 YNFKEQ. This CDR3 spans 14 amino acids. This CDR3 is CASSQGLDTGELFF. The CDR3 DNA sequence: TGTGCCAGCAGCCAAGGACTAGACACCGGGGAGCTGTTTTTT.

This clone was counted many times. The chain combines TRBV20-1 with TRBJ2-3; D tentatively reads TRBD1 or TRBD2 (6 bases each). V was trimmed by 1 base and J by 4 bases, leaving 27 bases between them. The CDR3 extends over 19 amino acids. Germline V CDR1 and CDR2: DFQATT, SNEGSKA (reference sequence). The CDR3 bases are TGCAGTGCTAGAGGGGGCGGGAACGGGATTGGGGGGCCACCAGATACGCAGTATTTT. Residues: CSARGGGNGIGGPPDTQYF.

The chain couples TRBV7-2 to TRBJ2-2; D ambiguous. The CDR3 length is 15 residues. V was cut by 1 base and J by 1 base, with 7 bases left in between. Germline CDR1 is SGHTA and CDR2 is FQGNSA. DNA of the CDR3: TGTGCCAGCAGCTTAGGAAAGCGGAACACCGGGGAGCTGTTTTTT. Encoded protein: CASSLGKRNTGELFF.

In the case of this clone: The junction shows a germline mismatch at one end, possibly a read error. This chain uses TRBV9 with TRBJ2-6, with 7 bases lining up with TRBD1. The CDR3 loop spans 20 amino acids. Germline CDR1 and CDR2: SGDLS and YYNGEE. The DNA for the CDR3 is TGTGCCAGCAGCGTAGGGGGCCCGGACAGGTTCCGGACTGGGTCCAACGTCCTGACTTTC. Its protein is CASSVGGPDRFRTGSNVLTF.

This clone is deemed medium-sized. The chain is built from TRBV28 and TRBJ1-2; no firm D call. The germline V gene encodes CDR1 MDHEN and CDR2 SYDVKM. The ends were cut back, 6 bases at V and 6 bases at J, with 14 bases in the middle. The CDR3 runs 13 residues. The DNA of the CDR3 is TGTGCCAGCAGCGTCGATGGGAACGATGGCTACACCTTC. Its protein is CASSVDGNDGYTF.

This clone was picked up many times. This clone may be a read error of a much larger clone one base away. The sample contains more than one DNA sequence encoding this CDR3. In DNA, the CDR3 is TGCGCCACCAGCGGCCGTCTGAGGAGTGGAGCTTTCTTT. Translation: CATSGRLRSGAFF. The V gene is TRBV15, the J gene TRBJ1-1; D remains ambiguous. CDR3 length: 13 residues. Germline V lookup: CDR1 LNHNV, CDR2 YYDKDF (reference sequence). Variable domain in full (rest from reference TRBV15 and TRBJ1-1): DAMVIQNPRYQVTQFGKPVTLSCSQTLNHNVMYWYQQKSSQAPKLLFHYYDKDFNNEADTPDNFQSRRPNTSFCFLDIRSPGLGDTAMYLCATSGRLRSGAFFGQGTRLTVV.